The 8 T cell receptor beta chains given below trace back to one sample, sequenced in a study of Graves' ophthalmopathy and Graves' hyperthyroidism (dated by TCRdb to the late 2010s). For sequencing, an Illumina HiSeq 2000 was employed. For repertoire sequencing, the TCR beta CDR3 regions were amplified from RNA transcripts. The first round of RT-PCR was done with HTBI primers and the Qiagen OneStep RT-PCR kit, and was followed by a second round of multiplex PCR, then size selection and purification. TCRdb reprocessing: public reads trimmed at Q25 with fastp, clones called with MiXCR, in-frame beta chains kept. Rows are combined by CDR3 protein, so each entry shows the most common genes and DNA. The sample table lists over 450,000 distinct CDR3 sequences, roughly 14% of them with a count of one. 8% to 10% of the sample goes to the ten largest clones. The sequencing sample was made of blood. These receptors were obtained from a woman aged 25 to 39 with Graves' ophthalmopathy. Donor details come from another sample of the same person, matched by shared clones.

Ten or more counts support this clonotype. The chain joins TRBV7-8 to TRBJ1-2; D is undetermined. The CDR3 has 13 amino acids. The germline V gene encodes CDR1 SGHVS and CDR2 FQNEAQ. The V end lost 5 bases, the J end lost 4 bases, and 11 bases lay between the germline ends. The CDR3 DNA reads as TGTGCCAGCAGCCCCGGTGAGACCTATGGCTACACCTTC. Protein product: CASSPGETYGYTF.

The chain joins TRBV6-5 to TRBJ1-2, with D hard to call. Trimming took 2 bases from V and 4 from J, leaving 11 bases between them. Germline CDR1 MNHEY, CDR2 SVGAGI. The CDR3 has 14 residues. The CDR3 region is CASSYNRGSYGYTF. DNA for the CDR3: TGTGCCAGCAGTTACAATCGGGGATCCTATGGCTACACCTTC.

Comments on this clonotype: No conserved phenylalanine or tryptophan ends this CDR3, so it is likely a read error. The chain joins TRBV6-2 or TRBV6-3 to TRBJ1-2; TRBD1 is a possible D gene (6 bases). This CDR3 has 14 residues. CDR1 and CDR2 from the germline V gene are MNHEY and SVGEGT. The ends were cut back, 7 bases at V and 2 bases at J, with 14 bases in the middle. CDR3 sequence: CASTYPGANYGYTV. CDR3 sequence (DNA): TGTGCCAGCACCTACCCGGGGGCGAACTATGGCTACACCGTC.

This clonotype was recorded at least ten times. The rearrangement links TRBV19 to TRBJ1-1; D may be TRBD1 (5 bases). Per the germline V gene, CDR1 is LNHDA and CDR2 is SQIVND (reference sequence). The CDR3 sequence is 13 residues long. Trimming left V 7 bases short and J 1 base short, with 10 bases between. The CDR3 DNA is TGTGCCAGTAAAGCAGGGAAGAACACTGAAGCTTTCTTT. It codes for CASKAGKNTEAFF.

This clonotype was detected many times. V is TRBV4-1 and J is TRBJ1-2; unclear D gene. The CDR3 sequence is 14 residues long. The V gene's germline CDR1 is MGHRA and CDR2 YSYEKL. Trimming stripped 1 base from V and 5 bases from J, with 11 bases between. Written as DNA, the CDR3 is TGCGCCAGCAGCCAAGCGGCAGGAAAGTATGGCTACACCTTC. Its translation is CASSQAAGKYGYTF.

The CDR3 DNA sequence: TGTGCCAGCAGGCAACGGATGAACACTGAAGCTTTCTTT. Translated: CASRQRMNTEAFF. V and J are TRBV7-9 and TRBJ1-1; D is ambiguous. The germline CDR1 and CDR2 sequences are SEHNR and FQNEAQ (reference sequence). CDR3 length equals 13 residues. With 6 bases removed from V and 0 bases from J, the gap between germline ends came to 8 bases.

The sample holds many counts of this clonotype. The CDR3 loop is CASSLTVTEAFF. For the CDR3, the DNA is TGTGCCAGCAGCTTAACAGTCACTGAAGCTTTCTTT. J is TRBJ1-1 and V is TRBV11-3, with no clear D. This CDR3 comprises 12 residues. The germline V gene has CDR1 SGHNT and CDR2 YENEEA. Trimming removed 2 bases at V and 4 bases at J, with 5 bases between. Filled out from reference TRBV11-3 and TRBJ1-1, the complete variable domain reads EAGVVQSPRYKIIEKKQPVAFWCNPISGHNTLYWYLQNLGQGPELLIRYENEEAVDDSQLPKDRFSAERLKGVDSTLKIQPAELGDSAVYLCASSLTVTEAFFGQGTRLTVV.

This clonotype was counted many times. It may be a read error: a sequence one base away is much more abundant. The chain carries TRBV27 and TRBJ1-5; possibly TRBD1 for D (5 bases). The CDR3 has 14 amino acids. Trimming shortened V by 3 bases and J by 2 bases, and 8 bases separated the two germline ends. CDR1 MNHEY and CDR2 SMNVEV come from the germline V gene (reference sequence). The CDR3 loop is CASSFSGRNQPQHF. The CDR3 DNA reads as TGTGCCAGCAGTTTTTCAGGGCGCAATCAGCCCCAGCATTTT.